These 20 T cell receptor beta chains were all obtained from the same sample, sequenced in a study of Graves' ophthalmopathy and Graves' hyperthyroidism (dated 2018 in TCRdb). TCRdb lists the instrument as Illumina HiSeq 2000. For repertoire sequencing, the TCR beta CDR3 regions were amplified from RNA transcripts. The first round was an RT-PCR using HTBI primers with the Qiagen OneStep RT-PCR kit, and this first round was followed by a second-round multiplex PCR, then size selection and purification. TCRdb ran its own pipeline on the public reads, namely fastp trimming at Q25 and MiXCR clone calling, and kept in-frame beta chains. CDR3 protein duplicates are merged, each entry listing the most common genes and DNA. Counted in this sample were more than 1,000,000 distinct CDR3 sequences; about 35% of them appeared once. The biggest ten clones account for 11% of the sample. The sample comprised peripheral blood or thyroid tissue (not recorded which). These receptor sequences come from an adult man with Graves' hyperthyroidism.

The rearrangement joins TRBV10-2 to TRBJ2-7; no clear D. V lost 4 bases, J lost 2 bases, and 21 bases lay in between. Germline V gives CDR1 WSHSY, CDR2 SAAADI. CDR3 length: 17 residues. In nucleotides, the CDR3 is TGCGCCAGCAGTGCCAGCTATTCTTCCGCGGAACCCTACGAGCAGTACTTC. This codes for CASSASYSSAEPYEQYF.

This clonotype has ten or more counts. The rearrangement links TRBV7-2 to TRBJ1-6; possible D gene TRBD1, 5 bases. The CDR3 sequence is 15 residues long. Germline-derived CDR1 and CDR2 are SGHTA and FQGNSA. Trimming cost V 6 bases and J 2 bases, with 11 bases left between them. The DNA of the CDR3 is TGTGCCAGCAGGCAAGGGGCCGCCTATAATTCACCCCTCCACTTT. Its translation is CASRQGAAYNSPLHF.

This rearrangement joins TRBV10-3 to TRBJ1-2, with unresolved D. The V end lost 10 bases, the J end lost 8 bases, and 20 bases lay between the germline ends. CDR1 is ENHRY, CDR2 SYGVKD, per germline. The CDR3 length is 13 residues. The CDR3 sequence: CASRGNLEPGYTF. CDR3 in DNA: TGTGCCAGCAGAGGGAACTTAGAGCCGGGCTACACCTTC.

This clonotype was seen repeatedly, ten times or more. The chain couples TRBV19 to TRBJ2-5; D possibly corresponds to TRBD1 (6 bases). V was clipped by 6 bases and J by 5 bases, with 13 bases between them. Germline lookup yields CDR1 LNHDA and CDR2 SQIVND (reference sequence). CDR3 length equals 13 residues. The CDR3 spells CASSGRQGETQYF. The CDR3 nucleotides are TGTGCCAGTAGCGGCCGGCAGGGGGAGACCCAGTACTTC.

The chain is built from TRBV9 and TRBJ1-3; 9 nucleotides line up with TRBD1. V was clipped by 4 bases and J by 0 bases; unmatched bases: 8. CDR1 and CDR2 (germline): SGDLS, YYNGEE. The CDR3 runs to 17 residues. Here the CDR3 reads CASSPPGTGLSGNTIYF. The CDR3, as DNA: TGTGCCAGCAGCCCACCCGGGACAGGGCTCTCTGGAAACACCATATATTTT.

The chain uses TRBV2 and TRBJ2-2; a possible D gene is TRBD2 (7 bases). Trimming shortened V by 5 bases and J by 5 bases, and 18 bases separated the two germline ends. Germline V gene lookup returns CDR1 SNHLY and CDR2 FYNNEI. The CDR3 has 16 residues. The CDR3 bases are TGTGCCAGCAGTTTAGGGGGGGGGGCCGCTACCGGGGAGCTGTTTTTT. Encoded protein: CASSLGGGAATGELFF.

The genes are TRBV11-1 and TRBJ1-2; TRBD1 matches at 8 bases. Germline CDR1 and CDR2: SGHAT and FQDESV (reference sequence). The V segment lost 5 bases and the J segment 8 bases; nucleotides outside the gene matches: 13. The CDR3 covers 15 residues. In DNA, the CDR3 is TGTGCCAGCAGCCCTCCCCCAGACAGGGGAGTCGGCTACACCTTC. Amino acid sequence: CASSPPPDRGVGYTF. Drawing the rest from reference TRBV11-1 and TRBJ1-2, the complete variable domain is EAEVAQSPRYKITEKSQAVAFWCDPISGHATLYWYRQILGQGPELLVQFQDESVVDDSQLPKDRFSAERLKGVDSTLKIQPAELGDSAMYLCASSPPPDRGVGYTFGSGTRLTVV.

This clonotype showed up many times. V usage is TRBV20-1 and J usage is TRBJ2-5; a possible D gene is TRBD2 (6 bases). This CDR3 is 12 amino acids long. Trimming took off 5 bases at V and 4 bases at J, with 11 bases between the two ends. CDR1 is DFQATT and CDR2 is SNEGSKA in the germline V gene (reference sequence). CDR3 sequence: CSALSGGETQYF. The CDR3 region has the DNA TGCAGTGCTCTGTCCGGGGGAGAGACCCAGTACTTC.

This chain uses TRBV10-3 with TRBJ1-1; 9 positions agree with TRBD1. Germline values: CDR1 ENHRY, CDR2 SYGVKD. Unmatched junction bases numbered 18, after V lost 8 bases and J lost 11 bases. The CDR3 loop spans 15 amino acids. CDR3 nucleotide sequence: TGTGCCATCGGACAGCAGGACAGGGGTCCTTATGAGGCTTTCTTT. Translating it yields CAIGQQDRGPYEAFF.

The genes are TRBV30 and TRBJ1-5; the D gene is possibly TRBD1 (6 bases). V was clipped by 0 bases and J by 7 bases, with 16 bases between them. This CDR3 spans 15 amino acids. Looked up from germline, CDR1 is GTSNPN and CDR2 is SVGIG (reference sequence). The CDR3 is CAWSVRGQYSQPQHF. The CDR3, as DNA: TGTGCCTGGAGTGTACGGGGACAATATTCCCAGCCCCAGCATTTT.

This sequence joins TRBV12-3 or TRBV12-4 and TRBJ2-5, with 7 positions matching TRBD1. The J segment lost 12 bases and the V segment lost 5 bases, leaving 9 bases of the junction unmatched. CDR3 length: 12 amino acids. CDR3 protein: CASSADRDREYF. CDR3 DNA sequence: TGTGCCAGCAGTGCGGACCGGGACAGAGAGTACTTC.

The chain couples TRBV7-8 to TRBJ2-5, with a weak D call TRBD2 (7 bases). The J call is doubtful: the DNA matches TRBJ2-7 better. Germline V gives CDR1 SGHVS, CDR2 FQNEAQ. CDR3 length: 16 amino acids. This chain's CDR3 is CASSPGRVQGTYEQYF. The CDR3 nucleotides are TGTGCCAGCAGCCCAGGGAGGGTACAGGGCACATACGAGCAGTACTTC.

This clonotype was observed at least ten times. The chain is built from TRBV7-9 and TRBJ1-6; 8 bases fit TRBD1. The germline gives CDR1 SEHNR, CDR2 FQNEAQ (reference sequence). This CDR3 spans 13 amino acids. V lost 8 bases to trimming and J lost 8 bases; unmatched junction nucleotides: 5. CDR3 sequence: CASSGQVDSPLHF. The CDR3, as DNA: TGTGCCAGCTCGGGACAGGTTGATTCACCCCTCCACTTT.

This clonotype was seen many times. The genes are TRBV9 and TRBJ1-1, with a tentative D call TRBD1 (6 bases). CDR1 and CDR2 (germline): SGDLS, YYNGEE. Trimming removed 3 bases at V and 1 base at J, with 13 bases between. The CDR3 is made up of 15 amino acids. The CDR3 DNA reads TGTGCCAGCAGCGAGCTCGGCAGGGGGAACACTGAAGCTTTCTTT. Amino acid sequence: CASSELGRGNTEAFF.

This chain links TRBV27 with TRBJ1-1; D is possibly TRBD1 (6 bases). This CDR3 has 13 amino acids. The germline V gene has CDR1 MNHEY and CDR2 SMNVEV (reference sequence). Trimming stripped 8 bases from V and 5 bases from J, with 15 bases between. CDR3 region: CASCYREGTEAFF. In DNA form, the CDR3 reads TGTGCCAGCTGTTACAGGGAGGGAACTGAAGCTTTCTTT.

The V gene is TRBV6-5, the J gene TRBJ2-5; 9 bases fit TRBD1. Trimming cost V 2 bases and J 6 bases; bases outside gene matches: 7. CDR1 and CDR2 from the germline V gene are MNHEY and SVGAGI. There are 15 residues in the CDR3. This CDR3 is CASSYQTGGVKTQYF. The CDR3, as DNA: TGTGCCAGCAGTTACCAGACAGGGGGGGTAAAGACCCAGTACTTC.

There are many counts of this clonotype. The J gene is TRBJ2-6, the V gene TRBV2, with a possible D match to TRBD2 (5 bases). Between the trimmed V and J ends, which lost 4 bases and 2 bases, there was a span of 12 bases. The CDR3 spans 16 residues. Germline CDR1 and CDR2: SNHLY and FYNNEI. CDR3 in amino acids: CASSVLLRAGANVLTF. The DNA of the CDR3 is TGTGCCAGCAGTGTTTTGTTGAGGGCTGGGGCCAACGTCCTGACTTTC.

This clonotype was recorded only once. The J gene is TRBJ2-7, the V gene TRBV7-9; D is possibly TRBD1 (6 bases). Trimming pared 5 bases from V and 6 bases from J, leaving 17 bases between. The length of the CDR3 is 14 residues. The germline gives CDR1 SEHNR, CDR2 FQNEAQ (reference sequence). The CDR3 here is CASSRARGLGEQYF. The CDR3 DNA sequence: TGTGCCAGCAGCCGGGCCAGGGGCCTGGGCGAGCAGTACTTC.

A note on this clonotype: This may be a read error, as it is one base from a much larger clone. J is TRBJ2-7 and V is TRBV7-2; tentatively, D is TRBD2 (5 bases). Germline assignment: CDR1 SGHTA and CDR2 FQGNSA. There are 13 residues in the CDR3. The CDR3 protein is CAGSSGVSYEQYF. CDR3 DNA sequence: TGTGCCGGCAGCTCCGGGGTTTCCTACGAGCAGTACTTC.

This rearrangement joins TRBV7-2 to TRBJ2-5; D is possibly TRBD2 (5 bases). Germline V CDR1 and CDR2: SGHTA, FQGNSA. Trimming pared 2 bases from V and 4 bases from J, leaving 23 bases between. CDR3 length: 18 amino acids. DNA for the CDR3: TGTGCCAGCAGCTTACGGGGTATTAATTGGGTTTCGGGAGAGACCCAGTACTTC. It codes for CASSLRGINWVSGETQYF.